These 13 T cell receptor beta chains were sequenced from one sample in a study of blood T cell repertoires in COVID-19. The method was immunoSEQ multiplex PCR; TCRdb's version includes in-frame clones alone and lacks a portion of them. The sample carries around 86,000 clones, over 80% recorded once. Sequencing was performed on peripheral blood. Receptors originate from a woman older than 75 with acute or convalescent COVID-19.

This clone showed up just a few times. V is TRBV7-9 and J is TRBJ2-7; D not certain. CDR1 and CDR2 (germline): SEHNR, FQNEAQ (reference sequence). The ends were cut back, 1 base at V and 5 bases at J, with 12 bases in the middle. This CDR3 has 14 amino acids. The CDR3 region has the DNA TGTGCCAGCAGCTTAGAGGAGTTTTTCGACGAGCAGTACTTC. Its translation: CASSLEEFFDEQYF.

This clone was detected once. CDR3: CASSSARGQGAYEQYF. The CDR3 nucleotides are TGTGCCAGCAGCTCAGCAAGGGGACAGGGGGCCTACGAGCAGTACTTC. V is TRBV11-2 and J is TRBJ2-7; 11 nucleotides match TRBD1. Unmatched junction bases numbered 7, after V lost 4 bases and J lost 2 bases. The CDR3 sequence is 16 residues long. The germline gives CDR1 SGHAT, CDR2 FQNNGV.

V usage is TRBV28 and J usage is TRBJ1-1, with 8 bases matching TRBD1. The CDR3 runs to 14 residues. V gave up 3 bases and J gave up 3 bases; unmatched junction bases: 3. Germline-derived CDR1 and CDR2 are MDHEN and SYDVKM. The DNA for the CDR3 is TGTGCCAGCAGTTTCTCAGGGGGCGACACTGAAGCTTTCTTT. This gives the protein CASSFSGGDTEAFF.

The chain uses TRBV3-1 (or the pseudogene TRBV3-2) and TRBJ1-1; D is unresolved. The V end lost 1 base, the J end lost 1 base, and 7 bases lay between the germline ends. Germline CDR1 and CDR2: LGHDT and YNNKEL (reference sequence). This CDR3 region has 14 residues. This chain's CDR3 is CASSQVGGNTEAFF. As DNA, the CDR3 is TGTGCCAGCAGCCAAGTCGGTGGGAACACTGAAGCTTTCTTT.

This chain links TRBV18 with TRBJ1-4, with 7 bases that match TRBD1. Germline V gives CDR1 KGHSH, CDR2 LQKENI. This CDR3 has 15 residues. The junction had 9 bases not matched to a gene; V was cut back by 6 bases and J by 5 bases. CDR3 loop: CASSLNTGENEKLFF. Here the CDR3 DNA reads TGTGCCAGCTCGCTAAATACAGGGGAAAATGAAAAACTGTTTTTT.

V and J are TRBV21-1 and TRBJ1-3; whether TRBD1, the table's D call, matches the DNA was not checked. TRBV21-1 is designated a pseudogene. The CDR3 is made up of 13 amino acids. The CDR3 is CASIGTEGNTIYF. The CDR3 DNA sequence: TGTGCCAGCATCGGGACAGAAGGAAACACCATATATTTT.

The chain's CDR3 is CATSSGRGYNEQFF. The CDR3 DNA reads as TGTGCCACCAGTAGCGGGAGAGGCTACAATGAGCAGTTCTTC. This chain uses TRBV15 with TRBJ2-1, with 9 bases identical to TRBD2. Germline lookup yields CDR1 LNHNV and CDR2 YYDKDF (reference sequence). CDR3 length: 14 amino acids. With 6 bases clipped from V and 3 bases from J, the junction kept 3 bases outside the gene matches.

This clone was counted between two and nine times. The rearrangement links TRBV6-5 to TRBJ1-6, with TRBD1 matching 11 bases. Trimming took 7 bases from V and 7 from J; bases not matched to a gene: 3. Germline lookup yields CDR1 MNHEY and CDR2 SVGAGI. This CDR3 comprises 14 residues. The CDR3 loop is CASTRDRGNSPLHF. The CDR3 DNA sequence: TGTGCCAGCACCCGGGACAGGGGGAATTCACCCCTCCACTTT.

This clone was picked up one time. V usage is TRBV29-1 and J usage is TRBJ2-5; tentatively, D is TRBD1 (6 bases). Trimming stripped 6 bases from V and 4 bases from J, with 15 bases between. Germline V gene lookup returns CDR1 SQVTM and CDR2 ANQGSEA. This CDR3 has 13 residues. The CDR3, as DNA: TGCAGCGTCCTACAGGGCCGAGGAGAGACCCAGTACTTC. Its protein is CSVLQGRGETQYF.

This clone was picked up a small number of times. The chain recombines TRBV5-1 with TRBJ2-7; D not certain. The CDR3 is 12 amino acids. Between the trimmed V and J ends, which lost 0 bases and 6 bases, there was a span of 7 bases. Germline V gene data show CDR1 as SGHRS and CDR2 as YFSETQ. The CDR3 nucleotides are TGCGCCAGCAGCTTGGGCCTCAGCGAGCAGTACTTC. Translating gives CASSLGLSEQYF.

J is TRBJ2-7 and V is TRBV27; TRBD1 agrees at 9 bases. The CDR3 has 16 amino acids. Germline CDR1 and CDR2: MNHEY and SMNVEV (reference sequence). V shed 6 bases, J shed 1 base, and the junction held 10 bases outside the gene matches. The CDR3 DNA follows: TGTGCCAGCAGGACCTTCCGGGACAGGGATTCCTACGAGCAGTACTTC. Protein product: CASRTFRDRDSYEQYF.

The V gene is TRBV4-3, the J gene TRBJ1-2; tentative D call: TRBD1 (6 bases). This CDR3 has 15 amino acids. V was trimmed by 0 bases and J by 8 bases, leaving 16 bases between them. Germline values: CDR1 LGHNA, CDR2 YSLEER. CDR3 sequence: CASSQDRGGLRGYTF. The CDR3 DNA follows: TGCGCCAGCAGCCAAGACAGGGGTGGGTTGCGGGGCTACACCTTC.

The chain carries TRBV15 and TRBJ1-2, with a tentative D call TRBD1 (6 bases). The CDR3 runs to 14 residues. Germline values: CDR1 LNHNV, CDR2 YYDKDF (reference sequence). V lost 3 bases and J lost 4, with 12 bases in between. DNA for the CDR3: TGTGCCACCAGCAGGGGGACACAGCTCTATGGCTACACCTTC. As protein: CATSRGTQLYGYTF. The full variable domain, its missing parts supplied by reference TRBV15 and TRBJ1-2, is DAMVIQNPRYQVTQFGKPVTLSCSQTLNHNVMYWYQQKSSQAPKLLFHYYDKDFNNEADTPDNFQSRRPNTSFCFLDIRSPGLGDTAMYLCATSRGTQLYGYTFGSGTRLTVV.